This T cell receptor (beta chain) was sequenced in a study of cytomegalovirus exposure and HLA in healthy donors. Primers for the PCR totalled 60 Vbeta and 13 Jbeta. Sequencing used immunoSEQ multiplex PCR; TCRdb keeps in-frame clones, though not all of them. This table has under 150,000 clones, 74% appearing once. This CDR3 is built from 17 residues. CDR1 SSHAT and CDR2 FNYEAQ come from the germline V gene (reference sequence). Worth noting for this clone: One end of the junction is discordant with germline, which a read error may explain.

The receptor was isolated from a woman aged 40 to 50 in good health and CMV-seropositive. The source material was PBMCs. This chain joins TRBV7-7 and TRBJ2-1; D is perhaps TRBD2 (6 bases). The CDR3 sequence: CASSLDGPGETYNEQFF. CDR3 nucleotides: TGTGCTAGCAGCTTAGACGGCCCGGGAGAAACCTACAATGAGCAGTTCTTC.